The following is a T cell receptor beta chain sequence with its context. The sample belongs to a study of blood T cell repertoires in COVID-19. Trimming cost V 5 bases and J 5 bases, with 13 bases left between them. The CDR3 loop spans 13 amino acids. Germline values: CDR1 LNHDA, CDR2 SQIVND (reference sequence). The repertoire was sequenced with immunoSEQ multiplex PCR; TCRdb's copy has only in-frame clones and lacks some. The sample has over 80,000 clones, roughly nine tenths seen once. Specimen: peripheral blood. The chain joins TRBV19 to TRBJ2-7; D might be TRBD2 (6 bases). The sequence came from a man in his forties or fifties with acute or convalescent COVID-19. Written as DNA, the CDR3 is TGTGCCAGTAGTTTCGTGGAGGGGAACGAGCAGTACTTC. Its protein product is CASSFVEGNEQYF.